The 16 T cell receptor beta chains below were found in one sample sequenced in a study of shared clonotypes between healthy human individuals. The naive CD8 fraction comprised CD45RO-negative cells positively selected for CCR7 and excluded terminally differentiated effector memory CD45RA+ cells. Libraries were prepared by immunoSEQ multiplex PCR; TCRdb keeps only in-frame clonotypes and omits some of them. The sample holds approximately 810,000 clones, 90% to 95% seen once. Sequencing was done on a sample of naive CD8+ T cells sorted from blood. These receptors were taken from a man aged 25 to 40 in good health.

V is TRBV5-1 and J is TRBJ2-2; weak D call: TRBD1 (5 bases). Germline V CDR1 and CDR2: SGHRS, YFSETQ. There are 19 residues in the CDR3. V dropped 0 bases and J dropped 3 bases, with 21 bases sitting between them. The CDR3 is CASSLAGLVTTDYTGELFF. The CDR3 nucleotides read TGCGCCAGCAGCTTGGCAGGGCTGGTAACTACAGATTACACCGGGGAGCTGTTTTTT.

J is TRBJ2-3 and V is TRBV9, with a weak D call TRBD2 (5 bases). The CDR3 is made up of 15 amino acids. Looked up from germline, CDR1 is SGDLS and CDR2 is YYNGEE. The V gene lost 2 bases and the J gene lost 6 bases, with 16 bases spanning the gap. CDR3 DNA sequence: TGTGCCAGCAGCGTCGAGGGAGTTCGAGCGGATACGCAGTATTTT. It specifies CASSVEGVRADTQYF.

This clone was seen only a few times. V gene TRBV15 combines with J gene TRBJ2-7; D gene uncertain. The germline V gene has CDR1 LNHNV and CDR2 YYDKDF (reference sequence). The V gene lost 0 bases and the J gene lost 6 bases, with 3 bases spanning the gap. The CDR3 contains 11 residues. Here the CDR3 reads CATSREREQYF. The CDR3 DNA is TGTGCCACCAGCAGAGAGCGCGAGCAGTACTTC.

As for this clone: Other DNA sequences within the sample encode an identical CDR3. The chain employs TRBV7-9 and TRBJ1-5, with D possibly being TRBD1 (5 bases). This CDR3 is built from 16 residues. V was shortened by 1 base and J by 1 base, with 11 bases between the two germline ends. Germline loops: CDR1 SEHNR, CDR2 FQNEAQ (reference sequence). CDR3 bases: TGTGCCAGCAGCTTAGGTTCGGGGGGAAGCAATCAGCCCCAGCATTTT. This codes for CASSLGSGGSNQPQHF.

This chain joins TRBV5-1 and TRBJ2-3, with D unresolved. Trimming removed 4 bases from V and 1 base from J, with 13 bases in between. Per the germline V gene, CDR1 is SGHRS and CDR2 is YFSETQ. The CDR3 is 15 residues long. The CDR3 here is CASSALDWGTDTQYF. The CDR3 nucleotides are TGCGCCAGCAGCGCGCTCGATTGGGGCACAGATACGCAGTATTTT. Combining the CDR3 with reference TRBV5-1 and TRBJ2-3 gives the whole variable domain KAGVTQTPRYLIKTRGQQVTLSCSPISGHRSVSWYQQTPGQGLQFLFEYFSETQRNKGNFPGRFSGRQFSNSRSEMNVSTLELGDSALYLCASSALDWGTDTQYFGPGTRLTVL.

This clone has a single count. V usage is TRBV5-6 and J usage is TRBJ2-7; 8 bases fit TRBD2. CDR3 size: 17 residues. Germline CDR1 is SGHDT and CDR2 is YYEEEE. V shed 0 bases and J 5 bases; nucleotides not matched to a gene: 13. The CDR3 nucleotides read TGTGCCAGCAGCTTGGCCTTGATAACGGGAGGGCCCCACGAGCAGTACTTC. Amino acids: CASSLALITGGPHEQYF.

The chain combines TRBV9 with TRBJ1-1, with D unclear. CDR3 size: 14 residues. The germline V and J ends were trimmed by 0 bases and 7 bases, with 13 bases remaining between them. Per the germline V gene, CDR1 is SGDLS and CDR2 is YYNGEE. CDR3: CASSVGQSLNEAFF. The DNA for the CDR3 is TGTGCCAGCAGCGTAGGCCAATCCCTAAATGAAGCTTTCTTT.

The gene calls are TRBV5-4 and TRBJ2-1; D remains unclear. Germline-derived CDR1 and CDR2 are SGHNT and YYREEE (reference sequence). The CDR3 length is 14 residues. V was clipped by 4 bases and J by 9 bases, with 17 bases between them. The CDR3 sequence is CASSTTTTVGEQFF. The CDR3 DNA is TGTGCCAGCAGCACCACAACTACGGTGGGTGAGCAGTTCTTC.

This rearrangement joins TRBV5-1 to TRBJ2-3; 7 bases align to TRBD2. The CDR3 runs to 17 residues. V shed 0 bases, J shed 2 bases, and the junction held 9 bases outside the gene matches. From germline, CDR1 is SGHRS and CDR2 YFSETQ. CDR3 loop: CASSLVGEAGFTDTQYF. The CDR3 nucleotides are TGCGCCAGCAGCTTGGTCGGCGAAGCGGGATTCACAGATACGCAGTATTTT.

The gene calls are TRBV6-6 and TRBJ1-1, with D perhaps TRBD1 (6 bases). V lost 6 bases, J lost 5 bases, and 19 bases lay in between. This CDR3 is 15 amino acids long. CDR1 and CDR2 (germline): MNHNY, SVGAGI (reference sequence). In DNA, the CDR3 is TGTGCCAGCAGCCCAATAGGTGGGGGCGAAACTGAAGCTTTCTTT. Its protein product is CASSPIGGGETEAFF.

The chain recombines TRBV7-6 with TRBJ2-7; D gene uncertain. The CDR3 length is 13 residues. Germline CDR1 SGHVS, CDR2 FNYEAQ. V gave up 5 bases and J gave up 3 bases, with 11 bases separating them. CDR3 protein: CASSPQRNYEQYF. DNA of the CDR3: TGTGCCAGCAGCCCCCAGCGTAACTACGAGCAGTACTTC.

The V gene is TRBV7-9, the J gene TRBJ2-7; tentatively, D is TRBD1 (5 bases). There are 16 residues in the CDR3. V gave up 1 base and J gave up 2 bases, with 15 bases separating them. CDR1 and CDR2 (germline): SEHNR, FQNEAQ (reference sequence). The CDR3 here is CASSLGVGLGTYEQYF. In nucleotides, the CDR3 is TGTGCCAGCAGCTTAGGGGTGGGGCTAGGAACCTACGAGCAGTACTTC. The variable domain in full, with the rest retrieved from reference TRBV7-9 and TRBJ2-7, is DTGVSQNPRHKITKRGQNVTFRCDPISEHNRLYWYRQTLGQGPEFLTYFQNEAQLEKSRLLSDRFSAERPKGSFSTLEIQRTEQGDSAMYLCASSLGVGLGTYEQYFGPGTRLTVT.

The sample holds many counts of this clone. The CDR3 is CASSLTRDRVKKQYF. CDR3 nucleotides: TGTGCCAGCAGTTTGACCCGGGACAGGGTTAAGAAGCAGTACTTC. The genes are TRBV28 and TRBJ2-7; 9 bases match TRBD1. Germline V gives CDR1 MDHEN, CDR2 SYDVKM. J lost 8 bases, V lost 3 bases, and 11 bases had no gene match. The CDR3 runs to 15 residues.

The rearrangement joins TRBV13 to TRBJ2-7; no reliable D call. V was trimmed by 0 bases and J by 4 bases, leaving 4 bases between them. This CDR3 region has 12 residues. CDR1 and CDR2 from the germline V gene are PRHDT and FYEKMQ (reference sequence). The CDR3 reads CASSLGQYEQYF. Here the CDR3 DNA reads TGTGCCAGCAGCTTAGGCCAATACGAGCAGTACTTC.

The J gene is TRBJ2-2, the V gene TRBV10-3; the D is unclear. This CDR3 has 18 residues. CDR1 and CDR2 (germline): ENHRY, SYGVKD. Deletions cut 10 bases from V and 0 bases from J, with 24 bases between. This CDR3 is CATANIRPEFANTGELFF. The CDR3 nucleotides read TGTGCCACTGCTAACATACGACCAGAGTTCGCGAACACCGGGGAGCTGTTTTTT.

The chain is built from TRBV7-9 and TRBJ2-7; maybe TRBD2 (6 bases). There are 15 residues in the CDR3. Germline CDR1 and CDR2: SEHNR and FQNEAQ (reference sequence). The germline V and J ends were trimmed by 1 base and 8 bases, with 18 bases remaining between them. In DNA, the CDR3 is TGTGCCAGCAGCTTAGTTATGCGGGACGCGGAAAAGCAGTACTTC. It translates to CASSLVMRDAEKQYF. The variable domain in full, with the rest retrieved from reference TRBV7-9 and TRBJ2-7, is DTGVSQNPRHKITKRGQNVTFRCDPISEHNRLYWYRQTLGQGPEFLTYFQNEAQLEKSRLLSDRFSAERPKGSFSTLEIQRTEQGDSAMYLCASSLVMRDAEKQYFGPGTRLTVT.